This TCR beta chain was sequenced during a study of shared clonotypes between healthy human individuals. Study-level findings and limits: It was expected that sequencing depth would affect clonotype sharing among donors.

Sequencing was performed with immunoSEQ multiplex PCR; in TCRdb, only in-frame clones are kept and a portion is missing. The sample shows a few hundred thousand clones, over 50% of them seen only once. With respect to this clone: Its antigen is undetermined.

Germline V gene lookup returns CDR1 MDHEN and CDR2 SYDVKM. V was trimmed by 7 bases and J by 2 bases, leaving 8 bases between them. This CDR3 is built from 13 residues. The J gene is TRBJ2-2, the V gene TRBV28; D unresolved. This sequence originates from a young man in good health. The sample was memory CD4+ T cells sorted from blood. As to subset: CD45RA-negative fraction. This chain's CDR3 is CASTQDNTGELFF. The CDR3 nucleotides read TGTGCCAGCACTCAGGATAACACCGGGGAGCTGTTTTTT.